The rows below give T cell receptor beta chains drawn from one sample of a study of cytomegalovirus exposure and HLA in healthy donors. Libraries were prepared by immunoSEQ multiplex PCR; TCRdb keeps only in-frame clonotypes and omits some of them. The table has under 200,000 clones, about 81% seen once; the top ten hold 1.5% to 2%. The sample was PBMCs. The source of these receptors is a woman aged 18-30 years in good health and CMV-seronegative. CDR3s include the opening cysteine and the closing phenylalanine or tryptophan. A D gene is named only where the DNA matches it firmly. Part of the rows lack a size; the others show once, few, many or a class for expanded clones.

D | J | size | V | CDR3 | DNA
TRBD1 | TRBJ1-1 | few | TRBV19 | CASSRDRENTEAFF | TGTGCCAGTAGTCGGGACAGGGAGAACACTGAAGCTTTCTTT
NA | TRBJ1-4 | once | TRBV6-6 | CASSSAGATNEKLFF | TGTGCCAGCAGTTCCGCGGGGGCAACTAATGAAAAACTGTTTTTT
TRBD1 | TRBJ1-2 | few | TRBV10-3 | CAISPGQGAAGYGYTF | TGTGCCATCAGTCCGGGACAGGGAGCTGCAGGGTATGGCTACACCTTC
TRBD1 | TRBJ1-4 | few | TRBV9 | CASSGQGNEKLFF | TGTGCCAGCAGTGGACAGGGAAATGAAAAACTGTTTTTT
TRBD2 | TRBJ2-7 | few | TRBV5-1 | CASSLESGIPTYEQYF | TGCGCCAGCAGCTTGGAGAGCGGGATACCGACCTACGAGCAGTACTTC
NA | TRBJ2-2 | NA | TRBV7-8 | CASSLAGVVRGYNTGELFF | TGTGCCAGCAGCTTAGCGGGTGTAGTAAGGGGGTACAACACCGGGGAGCTGTTTTTT
TRBD2 | TRBJ2-2 | NA | TRBV28 | CASWTRLNTGELFF | TGTGCCAGCTGGACTAGGCTGAACACCGGGGAGCTGTTTTTT
TRBD1 | TRBJ1-1 | once | TRBV4-1 | CASSQGQGMNTEAFF | TGCGCCAGCAGCCAAGGACAGGGGATGAACACTGAAGCTTTCTTT
NA | TRBJ1-1 | once | TRBV30 | CAWSYSIGLHTEAFF | TGTGCCTGGAGTTACAGCATAGGTTTGCACACTGAAGCTTTCTTT
TRBD1 | TRBJ2-4 | NA | TRBV5-3 | CARSLSTGGLQLAKNIQYF | TGTGCCAGAAGCTTGTCCACAGGGGGCCTGCAACTAGCCAAAAACATTCAGTACTTC
TRBD2 | TRBJ2-1 | once | TRBV6-5 | CASSYRGSPTYNEQFF | TGTGCCAGCAGTTACCGCGGGAGTCCGACGTACAATGAGCAGTTCTTC
NA | TRBJ1-5 | NA | TRBV7-5 | CVRSPHVEGRGDHNQPQHF | TGTGTCAGAAGCCCTCACGTAGAAGGCAGGGGTGATCACAATCAGCCCCAGCATTTT
NA | TRBJ2-1 | NA | TRBV29-1 | CSVVSSEQFF | TGCAGCGTTGTGAGCTCAGAGCAGTTCTTC
TRBD2 | TRBJ2-5 | NA | TRBV7-9 | CASSLGLAGALLQETQYF | TGTGCCAGCAGCTTAGGGCTAGCGGGGGCGCTCCTGCAAGAGACCCAGTACTTC
TRBD2 | TRBJ2-5 | few | TRBV5-4 | CASSLVTGREAETQYF | TGTGCCAGCAGCTTGGTTACAGGGCGGGAGGCGGAGACCCAGTACTTC
NA | TRBJ2-3 | NA | TRBV5-1 | CASSLDRARRDTQYF | TGCGCCAGCAGCTTGGACAGGGCCCGGAGGGATACGCAGTATTTT
TRBD2 | TRBJ2-2 | NA | TRBV7-7 | CASSLGLAGGLVTGELFF | TGTGCCAGCAGCCTCGGACTAGCGGGGGGACTAGTGACCGGGGAGCTGTTTTTT
NA | TRBJ1-5 | NA | TRBV29-1 | CSVLYSRTNQLQHF | TGCAGCGTTCTGTACAGTAGAACGAATCAGCTCCAGCATTTT
NA | TRBJ1-1 | NA | TRBV6-5 | CASSYGGYTEAFF | TGTGCCAGCAGTTACGGGGGGTACACTGAAGCTTTCTTT
NA | TRBJ2-5 | NA | TRBV5-4 | CASSHRTAKETQYF | TGTGCCAGCAGCCACCGGACAGCTAAAGAGACCCAGTACTTC
TRBD2 | TRBJ2-5 | NA | TRBV2 | CASSVFAGVGQETQYF | TGTGCCAGCAGTGTTTTCGCGGGAGTGGGCCAAGAGACCCAGTACTTC
NA | TRBJ2-7 | once | TRBV6-1 | CASRAAGYEQYF | TGTGCCAGCAGGGCTGCGGGGTACGAGCAGTACTTC
TRBD2 | TRBJ2-1 | NA | TRBV4-1 | CASSQVPLAGIYNEQFF | TGCGCCAGCAGCCAAGTCCCCCTAGCGGGAATCTACAATGAGCAGTTCTTC
TRBD1 | TRBJ2-5 | NA | TRBV11-1 | CASSPGQGFRETQYF | TGTGCCAGCAGCCCGGGACAGGGTTTTAGGGAGACCCAGTACTTC
TRBD2 | TRBJ2-1 | once | TRBV11-2 | CASSRGLAGSYNEQFF | TGTGCCAGCAGCAGGGGACTAGCGGGATCCTACAATGAGCAGTTCTTC
TRBD1 | TRBJ2-7 | few | TRBV11-2 | CASTLRTGWNEQYF | TGTGCCAGCACCTTAAGGACAGGGTGGAACGAGCAGTACTTC
TRBD1 | TRBJ2-2 | few | TRBV7-9 | CASSLRTGWTGELFF | TGTGCCAGCAGCCTCAGGACAGGGTGGACCGGGGAGCTGTTTTTT
TRBD2 | TRBJ2-7 | NA | TRBV15 | CATSRLAGGLYEQYF | TGTGCCACCAGCAGATTAGCGGGAGGTCTCTACGAGCAGTACTTC
NA | TRBJ2-7 | NA | TRBV6-6 | CASLPNSGASYEQYF | TGTGCCAGCCTACCGAACAGTGGGGCTTCCTACGAGCAGTACTTC
TRBD1 | TRBJ1-5 | NA | TRBV5-1 | CASSFRTGARHSNQPQHF | TGCGCCAGCAGCTTCCGGACAGGTGCACGCCATAGCAATCAGCCCCAGCATTTT
TRBD2 | TRBJ2-1 | NA | TRBV6-1 | CASSVLAGGQANEQFF | TGTGCCAGCAGTGTACTAGCGGGGGGGCAGGCCAATGAGCAGTTCTTC
NA | TRBJ2-5 | NA | TRBV29-1 | CSVDSQGYSQETQYF | TGCAGCGTTGATTCGCAGGGCTATTCCCAAGAGACCCAGTACTTC
TRBD1 | TRBJ1-4 | once | TRBV30 | CAWAGTGREKLFF | TGTGCCTGGGCCGGGACAGGGCGCGAAAAACTGTTTTTT
NA | TRBJ2-2 | NA | TRBV7-3 | CASSPRFAGELFF | TGTGCCAGCAGCCCGCGATTCGCCGGGGAGCTGTTTTTT
TRBD2 | TRBJ2-1 | NA | TRBV27 | CASSFSRTSVYNEQFF | TGTGCCAGCAGTTTCAGTAGGACTAGCGTTTACAATGAGCAGTTCTTC
NA | TRBJ1-5 | NA | TRBV6-1 | CASSEREGQRTYSNQPQHF | TGTGCCAGCAGTGAAAGGGAGGGGCAAAGGACTTATAGCAATCAGCCCCAGCATTTT
NA | TRBJ1-1 | once | TRBV5-6 | CASSLGTSEAFF | TGTGCCAGCAGCTTGGGTACAAGTGAAGCTTTCTTT
NA | TRBJ2-3 | NA | TRBV11-2 | CASSKLRGRGSTDTQYF | TGTGCCAGCAGCAAGCTTCGGGGCAGGGGTAGCACAGATACGCAGTATTTT
NA | TRBJ1-4 | NA | TRBV5-1 | CASSLGQPTNEKLFF | TGCGCCAGCAGCTTGGGACAGCCAACTAATGAAAAACTGTTTTTT
TRBD2 | TRBJ2-1 | NA | TRBV5-4 | CASSPNGGGVNNEQFF | TGTGCCAGCAGCCCTAACGGCGGGGGGGTAAACAATGAGCAGTTCTTC
TRBD1 | TRBJ1-2 | NA | TRBV15 | CATSRGDRPNYGYTF | TGTGCCACCAGCAGAGGGGACAGGCCCAACTATGGCTACACCTTC
NA | TRBJ2-7 | NA | TRBV19 | CASSTGFINEQYF | TGTGCCAGTAGTACAGGGTTTATCAACGAGCAGTACTTC
TRBD1 | TRBJ2-1 | NA | TRBV11-2 | CASSARDRGPNEQFF | TGTGCCAGCAGCGCTCGAGACAGGGGTCCCAATGAGCAGTTCTTC
TRBD2 | TRBJ2-1 | NA | TRBV6-1 | CASSDRAGSYNEQFF | TGTGCCAGCAGCGATAGAGCGGGGTCCTACAATGAGCAGTTCTTC
NA | TRBJ2-5 | NA | TRBV7-3 | CASSTSDTAGTQYF | TGTGCCAGCAGCACATCAGACACGGCGGGGACCCAGTACTTC
NA | TRBJ2-7 | NA | TRBV5-1 | CASSFDTASYEQYF | TGCGCCAGCAGCTTTGATACAGCCTCCTACGAGCAGTACTTC
NA | TRBJ1-2 | NA | TRBV9 | CASSSSGGKNGYTF | TGTGCCAGCAGCTCGAGCGGGGGAAAGAATGGCTACACCTTC
NA | TRBJ1-5 | once | TRBV7-8 | CASSFISTASSNQPQHF | TGTGCCAGCAGCTTTATTTCGACAGCAAGTAGCAATCAGCCCCAGCATTTT
NA | TRBJ2-3 | NA | TRBV5-4 | CASSLSGLMNTDTQYF | TGTGCCAGCAGCTTGTCTGGACTAATGAACACAGATACGCAGTATTTT
NA | TRBJ1-1 | medium-sized | TRBV4-2 | CASSQNRAEAFF | TGTGCCAGCAGCCAGAACCGGGCTGAAGCTTTCTTT
TRBD1 | TRBJ2-5 | NA | TRBV11-2 | CASSLGQGRQIQETQYF | TGTGCCAGCAGCTTAGGACAGGGGCGTCAGATCCAAGAGACCCAGTACTTC